What follows describes a single T cell receptor beta chain. The antigen is not known. The entry originates in a study of cytomegalovirus exposure and HLA in healthy donors. The donors were members of the approximately 130-subject validation cohort (separate from the approximately 650-subject first cohort). The table came from immunoSEQ multiplex PCR; TCRdb's copy has only in-frame clones and leaves some out. The table includes about 56,000 clones, approximately 92% detected once. CDR1 and CDR2 (germline): MDHEN, SYDVKM. The CDR3 loop spans 15 amino acids. Trimming left V 8 bases short and J 3 bases short, with 17 bases between. Whole-study findings and limits: Across donors, most TCRs were seen rarely, yet some public ones were widespread. Altogether, some 170 TCR beta chains were recorded as cytomegalovirus-associated.

The gene calls are TRBV28 and TRBJ1-5; D ambiguous. This clonotype was sampled from a man in his late teens or twenties in good health and CMV-seronegative. Sequences were obtained from PBMCs. CDR3 sequence: CASASPSGNNQPQHF. CDR3 sequence (DNA): TGTGCCAGCGCCTCTCCCTCGGGAAACAATCAGCCCCAGCATTTT.